This T cell receptor beta chain was found in a study of T cells in Graves' hyperthyroidism and ophthalmopathy. Whole-study context: Blood from the periphery was taken at initial diagnosis, before any treatment. The study, taken as a whole, reports: Clonotypes that were expanded in thyroid above 0.001 mostly appeared in blood too. Model-based prediction identified ophthalmopathy a median roughly 6.1 months prior to its onset.

Many counts were recorded for this clonotype. Its antigen is as yet unknown. The ends lost 5 bases at V and 1 base at J; junction bases unmatched: 6. The CDR3 runs to 15 residues. CDR1 and CDR2 (germline): MDHEN, SYDVKM. Regions amplified from RNA transcripts were the TCR beta CDR3 regions. The primer set for the first-round RT-PCR of the TCR CDR3 was HTBI. TCRdb itself ran the multiplex PCR reads through MiXCR, one entry per CDR3 protein. The table lists about 640,000 distinct CDR3 sequences, 13% to 15% of them singletons, with around an eighth in the top ten. The sequence derives from a woman aged 45-60 years with Graves' ophthalmopathy. Sequences were obtained from blood. The V gene is TRBV28, the J gene TRBJ2-5, with 8 bases lining up with TRBD2. The CDR3 DNA reads as TGTGCCAGCAGTGGACTGACTAGCGCCCAAGAGACCCAGTACTTC. Translated: CASSGLTSAQETQYF.